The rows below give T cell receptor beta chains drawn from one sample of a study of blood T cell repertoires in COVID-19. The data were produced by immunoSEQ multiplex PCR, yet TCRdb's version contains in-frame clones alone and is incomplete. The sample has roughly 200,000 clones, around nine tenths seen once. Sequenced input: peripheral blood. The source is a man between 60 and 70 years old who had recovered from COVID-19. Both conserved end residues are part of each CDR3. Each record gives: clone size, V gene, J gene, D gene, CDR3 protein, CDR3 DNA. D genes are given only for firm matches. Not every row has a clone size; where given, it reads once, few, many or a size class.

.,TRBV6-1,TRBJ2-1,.,CASSEGQGRSDEQFF,TGTGCCAGCAGTGAAGGTCAGGGTAGGTCCGATGAGCAGTTCTTC
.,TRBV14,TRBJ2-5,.,CASSQNSQETQYF,TGTGCCAGCAGCCAGAACAGCCAAGAGACCCAGTACTTC
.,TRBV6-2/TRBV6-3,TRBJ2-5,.,CASSYLDSAGRHQETQYF,TGTGCCAGCAGTTACCTAGACAGTGCAGGGAGGCACCAAGAGACCCAGTACTTC
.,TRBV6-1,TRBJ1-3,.,CASSDRDYSGNTIYF,TGTGCCAGCAGTGATCGGGACTACTCTGGAAACACCATATATTTT
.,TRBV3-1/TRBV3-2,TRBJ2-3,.,CASSQAAGTDTQYF,TGTGCCAGCAGCCAAGCCGCAGGGACAGATACGCAGTATTTT
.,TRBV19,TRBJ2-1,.,CASTWGPYNEQFF,TGTGCCAGTACTTGGGGGCCATACAATGAGCAGTTCTTC
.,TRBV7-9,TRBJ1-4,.,CASSLSVTTNEKLFF,TGTGCCAGCAGCTTATCGGTAACAACTAATGAAAAACTGTTTTTT
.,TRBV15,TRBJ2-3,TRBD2,CATSSGGRSLAGRPTDTQYF,TGTGCCACCAGCAGCGGGGGACGTTCTCTAGCGGGACGACCCACAGATACGCAGTATTTT
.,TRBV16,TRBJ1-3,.,CASSQSTGTYRNTIYF,TGTGCCAGCAGCCAGTCGACCGGGACATATAGAAACACCATATATTTT
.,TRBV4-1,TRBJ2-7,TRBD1,CASSQVPGQALNEQYF,TGCGCCAGCAGCCAAGTCCCGGGACAGGCGTTGAACGAGCAGTACTTC
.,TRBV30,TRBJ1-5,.,CAWSWDNKVPSNQPQHF,TGTGCCTGGAGTTGGGACAACAAAGTACCTAGCAATCAGCCCCAGCATTTT
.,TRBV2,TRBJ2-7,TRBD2,CASRGSGGLSYEQYF,TGTGCCAGCAGGGGGAGCGGGGGGCTCTCCTACGAGCAGTACTTC
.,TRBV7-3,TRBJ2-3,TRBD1,CASSSTGGADTQYF,TGTGCCAGCAGCTCGACAGGGGGCGCAGATACGCAGTATTTT
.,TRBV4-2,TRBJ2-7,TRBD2,CASSSSGGASYEQYF,TGTGCCAGCAGCAGTAGCGGGGGGGCGTCCTACGAGCAGTACTTC
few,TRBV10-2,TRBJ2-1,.,CASWGRFYNEQFF,TGCGCCAGCTGGGGGCGTTTCTACAATGAGCAGTTCTTC
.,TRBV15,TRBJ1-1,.,CATSTAFGPEAFF,TGTGCCACCAGCACCGCCTTTGGCCCTGAAGCTTTCTTT
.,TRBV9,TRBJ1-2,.,CASSGAGNYGYTF,TGTGCCAGCAGCGGGGCGGGAAACTATGGCTACACCTTC
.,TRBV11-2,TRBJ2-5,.,CASTPLVRSIQETQYF,TGTGCCAGCACCCCGCTCGTGCGGTCGATTCAAGAGACCCAGTACTTC
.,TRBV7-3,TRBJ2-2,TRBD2,CASSAGVTGELFF,TGTGCCAGCAGCGCGGGAGTCACCGGGGAGCTGTTTTTT
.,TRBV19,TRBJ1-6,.,CASGGVRDSPLHF,TGTGCCAGTGGGGGGGTGCGGGATTCACCCCTCCACTTT